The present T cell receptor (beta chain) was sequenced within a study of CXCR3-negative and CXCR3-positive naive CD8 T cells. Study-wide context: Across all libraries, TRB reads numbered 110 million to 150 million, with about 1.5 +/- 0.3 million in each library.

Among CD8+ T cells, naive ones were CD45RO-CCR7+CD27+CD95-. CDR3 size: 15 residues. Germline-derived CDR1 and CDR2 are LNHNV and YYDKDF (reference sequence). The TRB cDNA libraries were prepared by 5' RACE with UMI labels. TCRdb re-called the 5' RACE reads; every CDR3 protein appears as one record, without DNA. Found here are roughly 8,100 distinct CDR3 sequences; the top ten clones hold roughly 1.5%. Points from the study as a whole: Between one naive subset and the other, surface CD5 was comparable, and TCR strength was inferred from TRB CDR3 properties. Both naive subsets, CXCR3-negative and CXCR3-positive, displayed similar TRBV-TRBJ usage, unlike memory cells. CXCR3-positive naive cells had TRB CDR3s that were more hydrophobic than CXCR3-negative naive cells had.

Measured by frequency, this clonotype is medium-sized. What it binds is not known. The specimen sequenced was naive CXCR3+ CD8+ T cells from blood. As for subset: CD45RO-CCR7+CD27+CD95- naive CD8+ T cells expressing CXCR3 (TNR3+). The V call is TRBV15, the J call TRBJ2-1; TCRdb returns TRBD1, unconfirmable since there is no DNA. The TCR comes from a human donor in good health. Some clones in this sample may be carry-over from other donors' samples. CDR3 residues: CATSRAAQGTHEQFF. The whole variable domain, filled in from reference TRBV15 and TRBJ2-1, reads DAMVIQNPRYQVTQFGKPVTLSCSQTLNHNVMYWYQQKSSQAPKLLFHYYDKDFNNEADTPDNFQSRRPNTSFCFLDIRSPGLGDTAMYLCATSRAAQGTHEQFFGPGTRLTVL.